Listed below are T cell receptor beta chains from one sample, sequenced in a study of T cells in Graves' hyperthyroidism and ophthalmopathy. TCRdb reanalysed the multiplex PCR reads using MiXCR and keeps one entry per CDR3 protein. Of 350,000 or so distinct CDR3 sequences in the sample, 15% to 20% are singletons; the top ten hold 49%. The material sequenced was blood. These receptors all stem from a woman between 50 and 59 years old with Graves' hyperthyroidism. Both conserved end residues are part of each CDR3. Fields, in order: clone size, J gene, D gene, V gene, CDR3 protein, CDR3 DNA. D genes are given only for firm matches. Part of the rows lack a size; the others show once, few, many or a class for expanded clones.

abundance: .; j_gene: TRBJ1-5; d_gene: TRBD1; v_gene: TRBV20-1; CDR3aa: CSASRGGRSNQPQHF; CDR3nt: TGCAGTGCTAGTCGAGGGGGCAGGAGCAATCAGCCCCAGCATTTT
abundance: once; j_gene: TRBJ2-3; d_gene: TRBD2; v_gene: TRBV20-1; CDR3aa: CSAVRTSGRAASDAQYF; CDR3nt: TGCAGTGCTGTAAGAACTAGCGGGAGGGCCGCGTCAGATGCGCAGTATTTT
abundance: many; j_gene: TRBJ1-1; d_gene: .; v_gene: TRBV20-1; CDR3aa: CSALNPGQRTEAFF; CDR3nt: TGCAGTGCTCTAAATCCGGGACAACGCACTGAAGCTTTCTTT
abundance: many; j_gene: TRBJ2-7; d_gene: TRBD1; v_gene: TRBV5-1; CDR3aa: CASSSPGQGAEQYF; CDR3nt: TGCGCCAGCAGCTCCCCGGGACAGGGTGCCGAGCAGTACTTC
abundance: .; j_gene: TRBJ1-4; d_gene: .; v_gene: TRBV5-1; CDR3aa: CASSLGTAGNEKLFF; CDR3nt: TGCGCCAGCAGCTTGGGGACAGCGGGTAATGAAAAACTGTTTTTT
abundance: few; j_gene: TRBJ1-1; d_gene: .; v_gene: TRBV19; CDR3aa: CASSIWAEAFF; CDR3nt: TGTGCCAGTAGTATTTGGGCTGAAGCTTTCTTT
abundance: few; j_gene: TRBJ2-1; d_gene: TRBD2; v_gene: TRBV9; CDR3aa: CASSTGLAGFHNEQFF; CDR3nt: TGTGCCAGCAGCACGGGACTAGCGGGGTTCCACAATGAGCAGTTCTTC
abundance: many; j_gene: TRBJ2-3; d_gene: .; v_gene: TRBV18; CDR3aa: CASSTSADTQYF; CDR3nt: TGTGCCAGCTCAACTAGTGCAGATACGCAGTATTTT
abundance: many; j_gene: TRBJ2-7; d_gene: TRBD1; v_gene: TRBV7-6; CDR3aa: CASSLNRGHEQYF; CDR3nt: TGTGCCAGCAGCTTAAACAGGGGGCACGAGCAGTACTTC
abundance: .; j_gene: TRBJ2-3; d_gene: TRBD2; v_gene: TRBV4-1; CDR3aa: CASSQGALAGVQDTQYF; CDR3nt: TGCGCCAGCAGCCAAGGGGCGCTAGCGGGGGTCCAAGATACGCAGTATTTT
abundance: .; j_gene: TRBJ1-2; d_gene: .; v_gene: TRBV14; CDR3aa: CASSQEPQGGDGYTF; CDR3nt: TGTGCCAGCAGCCAAGAACCCCAGGGCGGGGACGGCTACACCTTC
abundance: many; j_gene: TRBJ2-5; d_gene: .; v_gene: TRBV3-1; CDR3aa: CANHTGIGETQYF; CDR3nt: TGTGCCAACCACACAGGGATCGGAGAGACCCAGTACTTC
abundance: few; j_gene: TRBJ1-6; d_gene: TRBD1; v_gene: TRBV6-1; CDR3aa: CASSPQGMNSPLHF; CDR3nt: TGTGCCAGCAGCCCACAGGGGATGAATTCACCCCTCCACTTT
abundance: .; j_gene: TRBJ2-3; d_gene: .; v_gene: TRBV29-1; CDR3aa: CSVESGTDTQYF; CDR3nt: TGCAGCGTTGAAAGCGGCACAGATACGCAGTATTTT
abundance: few; j_gene: TRBJ2-1; d_gene: .; v_gene: TRBV19; CDR3aa: CASSIGPNYNNEQFF; CDR3nt: TGTGCCAGTAGTATCGGACCAAACTATAACAATGAGCAGTTCTTC
abundance: .; j_gene: TRBJ2-3; d_gene: .; v_gene: TRBV3-1; CDR3aa: CASSLEFTDTQYF; CDR3nt: TGTGCCAGCAGTCTAGAATTTACAGATACGCAGTATTTT
abundance: .; j_gene: TRBJ2-1; d_gene: TRBD2; v_gene: TRBV19; CDR3aa: CASSTGLAGVMDEQFF; CDR3nt: TGTGCCAGTAGTACGGGACTAGCGGGAGTGATGGATGAGCAGTTCTTC
abundance: .; j_gene: TRBJ1-1; d_gene: .; v_gene: TRBV2; CDR3aa: CASSISSIFNTEAFF; CDR3nt: TGTGCCAGCAGTATATCCAGCATATTTAACACTGAAGCTTTCTTT
abundance: .; j_gene: TRBJ1-1; d_gene: .; v_gene: TRBV10-3; CDR3aa: CAISESGVMNTEAFF; CDR3nt: TGTGCCATCAGTGAGTCTGGCGTGATGAACACTGAAGCTTTCTTT
abundance: few; j_gene: TRBJ2-7; d_gene: .; v_gene: TRBV3-1; CDR3aa: CASSQDAGLTYEQYF; CDR3nt: TGTGCCAGCAGCCAAGATGCCGGGCTAACCTACGAGCAGTACTTC
abundance: .; j_gene: TRBJ1-2; d_gene: .; v_gene: TRBV29-1; CDR3aa: CSVEVGGRGYTF; CDR3nt: TGCAGCGTTGAAGTTGGCGGACGCGGCTACACCTTC
abundance: .; j_gene: TRBJ2-1; d_gene: .; v_gene: TRBV9; CDR3aa: CASTLTSGGAPHNEQFF; CDR3nt: TGTGCCAGCACCCTCACCTCAGGTGGGGCCCCCCACAATGAGCAGTTCTTC
abundance: .; j_gene: TRBJ2-5; d_gene: .; v_gene: TRBV2; CDR3aa: CASIQETQYF; CDR3nt: TGTGCCAGCATACAAGAGACCCAGTACTTC
abundance: few; j_gene: TRBJ2-7; d_gene: TRBD2; v_gene: TRBV6-1; CDR3aa: CVSSGSGPYEQYF; CDR3nt: TGTGTATCAAGCGGGAGTGGTCCCTACGAGCAGTACTTC
abundance: many; j_gene: TRBJ1-1; d_gene: .; v_gene: TRBV6-1; CDR3aa: CASSGQQGANTGAFF; CDR3nt: TGTGCCAGCAGTGGTCAACAGGGAGCTAACACTGGAGCTTTCTTT
abundance: .; j_gene: TRBJ2-1; d_gene: TRBD1; v_gene: TRBV27; CDR3aa: CASTPPGQGNYNEQFF; CDR3nt: TGTGCCAGCACTCCCCCGGGACAGGGGAACTACAATGAGCAGTTCTTC
abundance: .; j_gene: TRBJ2-1; d_gene: .; v_gene: TRBV6-4; CDR3aa: CASSDGGLTSGEQFF; CDR3nt: TGTGCCAGCAGTGACGGCGGACTAACATCCGGTGAGCAGTTCTTC
abundance: few; j_gene: TRBJ2-3; d_gene: .; v_gene: TRBV11-2; CDR3aa: CANSLDMGDTQYF; CDR3nt: TGTGCCAACAGCTTAGATATGGGGGATACGCAGTATTTT
abundance: many; j_gene: TRBJ2-2; d_gene: .; v_gene: TRBV6-1; CDR3aa: CALQGSKTNTGELFF; CDR3nt: TGTGCCCTCCAGGGATCCAAGACGAACACCGGGGAGCTGTTTTTT
abundance: many; j_gene: TRBJ2-3; d_gene: .; v_gene: TRBV2; CDR3aa: CASNGADTQYF; CDR3nt: TGTGCCAGCAACGGGGCAGATACGCAGTATTTT
abundance: many; j_gene: TRBJ2-7; d_gene: .; v_gene: TRBV29-1; CDR3aa: CSVEKGRGHEQYF; CDR3nt: TGCAGCGTTGAAAAGGGCAGGGGCCACGAGCAGTACTTC
abundance: many; j_gene: TRBJ1-4; d_gene: .; v_gene: TRBV20-1; CDR3aa: CSARGGPNEKLFF; CDR3nt: TGCAGTGCTAGAGGAGGACCTAATGAAAAACTGTTTTTT
abundance: few; j_gene: TRBJ2-3; d_gene: .; v_gene: TRBV19; CDR3aa: CASSTGGFTDTQYF; CDR3nt: TGTGCCAGTAGTACAGGCGGCTTCACAGATACGCAGTATTTT
abundance: .; j_gene: TRBJ1-2; d_gene: .; v_gene: TRBV7-2; CDR3aa: CASRLLLGAGYTF; CDR3nt: TGTGCCAGCAGATTATTACTTGGGGCTGGCTACACCTTC